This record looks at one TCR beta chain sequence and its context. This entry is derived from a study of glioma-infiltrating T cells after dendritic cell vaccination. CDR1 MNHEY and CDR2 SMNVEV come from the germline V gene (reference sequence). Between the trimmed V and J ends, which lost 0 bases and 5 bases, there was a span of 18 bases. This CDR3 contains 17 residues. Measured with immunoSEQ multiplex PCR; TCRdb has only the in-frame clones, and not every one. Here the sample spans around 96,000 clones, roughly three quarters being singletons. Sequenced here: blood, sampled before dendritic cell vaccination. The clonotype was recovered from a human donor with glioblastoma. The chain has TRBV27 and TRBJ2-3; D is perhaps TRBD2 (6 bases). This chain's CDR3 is CASSLSYWAGREDTQYF. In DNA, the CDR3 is TGTGCCAGCAGTTTATCGTATTGGGCGGGACGGGAAGATACGCAGTATTTT.